This T cell receptor (beta chain) stems from a study of patients and donors after allogeneic stem cell transplantation (TCRdb year 2020). This clonotype was counted between two and nine times. No cognate antigen has been identified for it. No quality values exist for individual bases; no much larger clone is one base distant. Library prep was done by RT-PCR. Reads for this sample came from a NextSeq 550. TCRdb took the public reads, trimmed them with fastp at Q25, ran MiXCR for clone calling and kept in-frame beta chains. Records with the same CDR3 protein are collapsed into one entry carrying the most frequent genes and DNA. For this sample there are approximately 150,000 distinct CDR3 sequences; about 24% appear just once. About 24% of the sample goes to the ten largest clones. For this chain, trimming is 6 bases at the V end and 6 bases at the J end, and the number of junction bases without a gene match is 4. Sequences ENHRY (CDR1) and SYGVKD (CDR2) are obtained from the germline V gene. Including cysteine and phenylalanine, the CDR3 has 13 amino acids. The sequence is cut down to CDR3 DNA, 39 bases in frame from base 1.

The clonotype was recovered from a human donor who was either an allogeneic HSCT recipient or a stem cell or donor lymphocyte infusion donor (not recorded which). It is not recorded whose cells these are; they may come from a transplant donor. The sequenced material came from blood, either unsorted or a sorted T cell fraction (not recorded which). In this chain, TRBV10-3 is recombined with TRBJ1-5; the junction holds 8 bases that match TRBD1. The CDR3 reads as follows: CAIRGQAGQPQHF. The DNA sequence follows: TGTGCCATCAGGGGACAGGCGGGTCAGCCCCAGCATTTT.